Listed below are T cell receptor beta chains from one sample, sequenced in a study of T cell responses to AZD1222 COVID-19 vaccine. The assay was immunoSEQ multiplex PCR, and TCRdb's table has in-frame clones only and misses some. There are 170,000 or so clones in the sample; less than 95% occur only once, and about 2.8% lies in the top ten. The sequenced sample was peripheral blood, obtained on day 0 of AZD1222 vaccination. These receptors originate from an adult in good health. CDR3s include the opening cysteine and the closing phenylalanine or tryptophan. The order of the fields is CDR3 length, V gene, J gene, CDR3 protein.

13,TRBV27,TRBJ2-3,CASSLEEVGTQYF
11,TRBV6-2/TRBV6-3,TRBJ2-7,CASSQVHEQYF
14,TRBV10-3,TRBJ2-2,CAISEAQNTGELFF
16,TRBV4-2,TRBJ1-6,CASSHDPGRHNSPLHF
14,TRBV7-2,TRBJ2-7,CASSPLGQGYEQYF
15,TRBV6-4,TRBJ2-2,CASSPGVTNTGELFF
13,TRBV6-5,TRBJ1-2,CASSYGQGLGYTF
15,TRBV9,TRBJ1-2,CASRGDSRGLNGYTF
15,TRBV9,TRBJ1-2,CASSVVPGGDYGYTF
13,TRBV19,TRBJ1-5,CASNGQPNQPQHF
12,TRBV5-4,TRBJ2-1,CASSLQGNEQFF
13,TRBV10-2,TRBJ2-5,CASSESKWETQYF
17,TRBV18,TRBJ2-1,CASSPSGGGSSYNEQFF
16,TRBV28,TRBJ1-1,CASSVGTGRMNTEAFF
16,TRBV19,TRBJ1-5,CASSMGNRVGNQPQHF
15,TRBV14,TRBJ2-1,CASSPMGIRDNEQFF